This T cell receptor (beta chain) was obtained from a study of CD8 T cells in Susac syndrome. Sequencing of TCR beta drew on CD8+ and CD4+ T cells from blood. Susac syndrome patients met recently defined diagnostic criteria for definite or probable disease. Negative isolation yielded CD4+ and CD8+ T cells, and FACS enriched TEMRA cells. Germline V gives CDR1 SGDLS, CDR2 YYNGEE. V lost 3 bases to trimming and J lost 8 bases; unmatched junction nucleotides: 16. The CDR3 spans 17 residues. The RNA, about 0.5 to 1 ug, was put through reverse transcription using random hexamers. It was immunoSEQ multiplex PCR that amplified TCR beta CDR3 across 54 Vbeta and 13 Jbeta. TCRdb ran MiXCR on the immunoSEQ multiplex PCR reads and lists one entry per CDR3 protein. This repertoire shows hundreds of thousands of distinct CDR3 sequences, approximately 94% found once; its top ten account for roughly 0.14%.

The sample comprised CD4+ T cells from PBMCs. This chain uses TRBV9 with TRBJ2-3; 9 nucleotides line up with TRBD2. This TCR derives from a human donor with Susac syndrome. In nucleotides, the CDR3 is TGTGCCAGCAGCGCGAGCGGGGGGTATTCCCCCGGAGGTACGCAGTATTTT. Protein product: CASSASGGYSPGGTQYF.